This T cell receptor (beta chain) originates from a study of T cells in Graves' hyperthyroidism and ophthalmopathy. Study at large: Before treatment of any kind, peripheral blood was taken at initial diagnosis.

This clonotype appeared a few times. What it binds is unknown. The V and J ends lost 7 bases and 0 bases, in that order; junction bases with no gene match: 13. Germline V gene lookup returns CDR1 LNHDA and CDR2 SQIVND (reference sequence). The CDR3 runs to 17 residues. The diagnostic basis comprised clinical symptoms, serum thyroxine and TRAb, thyroid ultrasound and orbital computed tomography. PBMCs stemmed from over 7.5 ml fresh peripheral blood. Study results and caveats: Appearing also in blood were most of the thyroid clonotypes expanded above 0.001.

RNA transcripts were the template for amplifying TCR beta CDR3 regions. HTBI primers were employed in a first-round RT-PCR of the TCR CDR3. One entry per CDR3 protein, called by TCRdb with MiXCR from the multiplex PCR reads. The profile shows approximately 490,000 distinct CDR3 sequences, 22% of them singletons. Sequencing was done on a sample of blood. This clonotype was sampled from a woman in her 70s with Graves' ophthalmopathy. The rearrangement links TRBV19 to TRBJ2-3; 7 positions agree with TRBD2. CDR3 residues: CASKRSSGISSTDTQYF. DNA of the CDR3: TGTGCCAGTAAGAGGTCTAGCGGAATATCTAGCACAGATACGCAGTATTTT.